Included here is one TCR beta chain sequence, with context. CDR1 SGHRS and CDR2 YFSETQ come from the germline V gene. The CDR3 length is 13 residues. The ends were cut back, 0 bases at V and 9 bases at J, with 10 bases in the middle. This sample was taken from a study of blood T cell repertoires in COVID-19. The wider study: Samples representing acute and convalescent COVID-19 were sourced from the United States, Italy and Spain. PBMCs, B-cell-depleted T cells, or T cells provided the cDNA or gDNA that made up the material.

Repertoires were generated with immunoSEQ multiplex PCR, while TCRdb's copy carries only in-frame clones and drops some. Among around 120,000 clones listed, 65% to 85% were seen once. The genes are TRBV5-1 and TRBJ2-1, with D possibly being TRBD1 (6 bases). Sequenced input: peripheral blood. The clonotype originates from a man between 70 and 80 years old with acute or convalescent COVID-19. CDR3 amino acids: CASSLVQGSEQFF. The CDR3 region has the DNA TGCGCCAGCAGCTTGGTACAGGGCAGTGAGCAGTTCTTC.